These 4 T cell receptor beta chains originate from one sample sequenced in a study of cytomegalovirus exposure and HLA in healthy donors. The method was immunoSEQ multiplex PCR; TCRdb's version includes in-frame clones alone and lacks a portion of them. The profile shows fewer than 100,000 clones, roughly 88% of them singletons. Material for sequencing was PBMCs. These receptors all come from a young man in good health and CMV-seronegative.

The CDR3 sequence: CASSAGEQGAEGYTF. CDR3 sequence (DNA): TGTGCCAGCAGTGCTGGTGAACAGGGGGCGGAAGGCTACACCTTC. The J gene is TRBJ1-2, the V gene TRBV6-5; 9 nucleotides align to TRBD1. The CDR3 covers 15 residues. Germline V gene lookup returns CDR1 MNHEY and CDR2 SVGAGI. The V segment lost 5 bases and the J segment 8 bases; nucleotides outside the gene matches: 12.

This chain uses TRBV19 with TRBJ1-1; D unclear. CDR1 LNHDA and CDR2 SQIVND come from the germline V gene (reference sequence). The CDR3 covers 13 residues. Trimming removed 1 base from V and 7 bases from J, with 10 bases in between. CDR3 sequence: CASSIGTGGEAFF. CDR3 DNA sequence: TGTGCCAGTAGTATAGGGACCGGAGGTGAAGCTTTCTTT.

This chain connects TRBV10-1 to TRBJ2-1; TRBD2 matches at 14 bases. The V segment lost 6 bases and the J segment 8 bases; nucleotides outside the gene matches: 6. Looked up from germline, CDR1 is WNHNN and CDR2 is SYGVQD (reference sequence). The length of the CDR3 is 15 residues. Here the CDR3 reads CASSPGTSGSDEQFF. In DNA, the CDR3 is TGCGCCAGCAGCCCCGGGACTAGCGGGAGCGATGAGCAGTTCTTC.

The V call is TRBV6-5, the J call TRBJ1-6, with TRBD1 matching 10 bases. The germline CDR1 and CDR2 sequences are MNHEY and SVGAGI. The CDR3 spans 15 residues. Losses at the gene ends were 3 bases for V and 8 bases for J; bases not matched to a gene: 4. The CDR3 nucleotides read TGTGCCAGCAGTTATTCCGGGACAGGGGATTCACCCCTCCACTTT. Protein sequence: CASSYSGTGDSPLHF.